The 10 T cell receptor beta chains in this list originate from one sample, sequenced in a study of blood T cell repertoires in COVID-19. The method was immunoSEQ multiplex PCR; TCRdb's version includes in-frame clones alone and lacks a portion of them. The repertoire has 130,000 or so clones, about 80% of them found once; the top ten carry 2.4%. Material: PBMCs or T cells enriched from blood (not recorded which). These receptors were obtained from a man aged 40-50 years with acute COVID-19.

Only one count was recorded for this clone. The chain links TRBV18 to TRBJ1-5, with a tentative D call TRBD1 (5 bases). This CDR3 contains 13 residues. Germline V gene lookup returns CDR1 KGHSH and CDR2 LQKENI. The V end was cut by 4 bases, the J end by 3 bases, with 7 bases between. The CDR3 bases are TGTGCCAGCTCACTGGGGCCCAATCAGCCCCAGCATTTT. Translating it yields CASSLGPNQPQHF.

V gene TRBV19 combines with J gene TRBJ1-4; TRBD1 might be the D (6 bases). Germline-derived CDR1 and CDR2 are LNHDA and SQIVND (reference sequence). The CDR3 covers 16 residues. Trimming left V 5 bases short and J 0 bases short, with 13 bases between. CDR3 DNA: TGTGCCAGTAGTTCGACAGGAGATACAACTAATGAAAAACTGTTTTTT. This translates into CASSSTGDTTNEKLFF.

The chain recombines TRBV30 with TRBJ2-7, with 8 bases that match TRBD2. Trimming took 5 bases from V and 4 from J; bases not matched to a gene: 4. The CDR3 length is 12 residues. Germline CDR1 GTSNPN, CDR2 SVGIG (reference sequence). The CDR3 loop is CAWGTRGYEQYF. The DNA of the CDR3 is TGTGCCTGGGGGACTAGAGGGTACGAGCAGTACTTC.

The rearrangement uses TRBV2 and TRBJ2-7; D is perhaps TRBD1 (5 bases). With 6 bases removed from V and 7 bases from J, the gap between germline ends came to 16 bases. The CDR3 sequence is 13 residues long. Germline V gene data show CDR1 as SNHLY and CDR2 as FYNNEI. This chain's CDR3 is CASSGQSFYEQYF. The CDR3 bases are TGTGCCAGCAGCGGACAATCCTTCTATGAGCAGTACTTC.

The genes are TRBV5-1 and TRBJ2-2; 7 bases are shared with TRBD2. V was pared by 0 bases and J by 6 bases, with 5 bases of the junction left unmatched. The CDR3 loop spans 15 amino acids. The germline V gene encodes CDR1 SGHRS and CDR2 YFSETQ. CDR3 sequence reads: CASSLVAGEAGELFF. The CDR3 DNA is TGCGCCAGCAGCTTGGTGGCGGGAGAGGCCGGGGAGCTGTTTTTT.

The chain has TRBV24-1 and TRBJ2-1, with 9 positions matching TRBD2. The CDR3 loop spans 16 amino acids. CDR1 and CDR2 (germline): KGHDR, SFDVKD. After removal of 3 bases from V and 6 bases from J, the junction contained 8 bases not matched to a gene. The DNA for the CDR3 is TGTGCCACCAGTGATAGGTCACTAGCGGGCCTCAATGAGCAGTTCTTC. Translation: CATSDRSLAGLNEQFF.

This clone was picked up one time. This chain links TRBV7-9 with TRBJ1-3, with 7 bases fitting TRBD1. CDR3 length: 15 residues. Unmatched junction bases numbered 8, after V lost 5 bases and J lost 4 bases. Per germline, CDR1 SEHNR and CDR2 FQNEAQ (reference sequence). As DNA, the CDR3 is TGTGCCAGCAGCCGGGAGGGGGCGGCAGGAAACACCATATATTTT. This gives the protein CASSREGAAGNTIYF.

The V call is TRBV5-1, the J call TRBJ1-1; D is unclear. With 3 bases removed from V and 9 bases from J, the gap between germline ends came to 15 bases. Germline lookup yields CDR1 SGHRS and CDR2 YFSETQ. This CDR3 spans 13 amino acids. This CDR3 is CASSSPNGMKAFF. In nucleotides, the CDR3 is TGCGCCAGCAGCTCGCCGAACGGGATGAAAGCTTTCTTT.

The chain has TRBV7-8 and TRBJ1-2; D possibly corresponds to TRBD1 (5 bases). Germline CDR1 is SGHVS and CDR2 is FQNEAQ. The CDR3 spans 14 residues. Trimming took 3 bases from V and 4 from J, leaving 12 bases between them. The CDR3, as DNA: TGTGCCAGCAGCTTTGGACCGGACATCTATGGCTACACCTTC. Protein: CASSFGPDIYGYTF.

The V gene is TRBV18, the J gene TRBJ2-3, with 8 nucleotides matching TRBD2. Germline loops: CDR1 KGHSH, CDR2 LQKENI. V shed 0 bases and J 5 bases; nucleotides not matched to a gene: 7. This CDR3 contains 16 residues. The CDR3 region is CASSPPGGRMGDTQYF. The DNA for the CDR3 is TGTGCCAGCTCACCACCGGGCGGGAGGATGGGAGATACGCAGTATTTT.